Below, 7 T cell receptor beta chains from the same sample are listed, as sequenced in a study of blood T cell repertoires in COVID-19. Sequencing used immunoSEQ multiplex PCR; TCRdb keeps in-frame clones, though not all of them. The sample lists some 76,000 clones, around 87% occurring once. The sequencing sample was made of peripheral blood. Source of these receptors: a woman aged 18-29 years with acute or convalescent COVID-19.

The DNA for the CDR3 is TGTGCCAGCAGTCCGAATTCCCTGGACAGGGCAGATACGCAGTATTTT. Encoded protein: CASSPNSLDRADTQYF. The V and J genes are TRBV6-4 and TRBJ2-3, with 8 bases fitting TRBD1. With V trimmed by 5 bases and J by 4 bases, 11 bases remained unmatched. CDR1 is MRHNA, CDR2 SNTAGT, per germline. The CDR3 consists of 16 residues.

The J gene is TRBJ1-6, the V gene TRBV6-6, with a weak D call TRBD1 (5 bases). The V end lost 2 bases, the J end lost 11 bases, and 10 bases lay between the germline ends. Germline V gene lookup returns CDR1 MNHNY and CDR2 SVGAGI (reference sequence). The CDR3 runs 13 residues. The CDR3 is CASSYQGSPPLHF. The CDR3, as DNA: TGTGCCAGCAGTTACCAGGGCAGCCCACCCCTCCACTTT.

The chain links TRBV18 to TRBJ2-1; a weak D match, TRBD1 (5 bases). From germline, CDR1 is KGHSH and CDR2 LQKENI. The V and J ends lost 2 bases and 2 bases respectively, with 19 bases between them. The CDR3 contains 18 residues. CDR3 bases: TGTGCCAGCTCACCATCCCCCGCGTTCAGGGCAACCTACAATGAGCAGTTCTTC. Translated, it gives CASSPSPAFRATYNEQFF. Combining the CDR3 with reference TRBV18 and TRBJ2-1 gives the whole variable domain NAGVMQNPRHLVRRRGQEARLRCSPMKGHSHVYWYRQLPEEGLKFMVYLQKENIIDESGMPKERFSAEFPKEGPSILRIQQVVRGDSAAYFCASSPSPAFRATYNEQFFGPGTRLTVL.

The chain uses TRBV19 and TRBJ1-4; no clear D. The CDR3 has 14 residues. V was shortened by 6 bases and J by 0 bases, with 8 bases between the two germline ends. Germline CDR1 is LNHDA and CDR2 is SQIVND (reference sequence). CDR3 sequence (DNA): TGTGCCAGTAGGAGGAGTGCAACTAATGAAAAACTGTTTTTT. Translation: CASRRSATNEKLFF. Drawing the rest from reference TRBV19 and TRBJ1-4, the complete variable domain is DGGITQSPKYLFRKEGQNVTLSCEQNLNHDAMYWYRQDPGQGLRLIYYSQIVNDFQKGDIAEGYSVSREKKESFPLTVTSAQKNPTAFYLCASRRSATNEKLFFGSGTQLSVL.

V and J are TRBV6-2 or TRBV6-3 and TRBJ2-3; 12 nucleotides line up with TRBD2. CDR1 MNHEY and CDR2 SVGEGT come from the germline V gene. V shed 2 bases, J shed 6 bases, and the junction held 9 bases outside the gene matches. This CDR3 comprises 17 residues. CDR3 in amino acids: CASSYRMTSGRGDTQYF. CDR3 bases: TGTGCCAGCAGTTACCGAATGACTAGCGGGAGAGGGGATACGCAGTATTTT.

The chain has TRBV19 and TRBJ2-6, with 11 bases aligning to TRBD1. This CDR3 contains 17 residues. Germline CDR1 and CDR2: LNHDA and SQIVND (reference sequence). The trim removed 5 bases at V and 0 bases at J, leaving 3 bases unmatched. In DNA, the CDR3 is TGTGCCAGTAGTCCGGGACAGGGGGACTCTGGGGCCAACGTCCTGACTTTC. This gives the protein CASSPGQGDSGANVLTF.

This chain connects TRBV7-2 to TRBJ1-1, with D maybe TRBD1 (5 bases). Germline V lookup: CDR1 SGHTA, CDR2 FQGNSA. The CDR3 is 16 amino acids. With 3 bases removed from V and 12 bases from J, the gap between germline ends came to 26 bases. CDR3 protein: CASSFAQGLTSLTTFF. The CDR3 nucleotides are TGTGCCAGCAGCTTTGCGCAGGGTTTAACAAGCTTAACGACTTTCTTT.